The entry below gives a single T cell receptor (beta chain) sequence along with its context. The antigen is undetermined. This CDR3 is also generated by other DNA sequences in the sample. The data were taken from a study of shared clonotypes between healthy human individuals. Germline lookup yields CDR1 SGHRS and CDR2 YFSETQ. The CDR3 has 13 amino acids. With 4 bases clipped from V and 2 bases from J, the junction kept 3 bases outside the gene matches. The study separated CD4+ cells into CD45RA+ naive and CD45RA-negative memory subsets. The input for sorted-subset replicate PCRs was approximately 190 ng DNA, 30,000 or so T cell genomes. The table came from immunoSEQ multiplex PCR; TCRdb's copy has only in-frame clones and leaves some out. Of approximately 1,000,000 clones listed, about 84% are singletons. Study results and limitations: Even with large depth, rarefaction showed that sorted-subset sequencing was incomplete.

The source material was memory CD4+ T cells from PBMCs. Subset here: CD45RA-negative fraction. The genes are TRBV5-1 and TRBJ2-7, with 7 bases aligning to TRBD1. The TCR originated in a man aged 18 to 30 in good health. Some clones in this sample may be carry-over from other donors' samples. The DNA of the CDR3 is TGCGCCAGCAGCATAGGGACAGCCTACGAGCAGTACTTC. It translates to CASSIGTAYEQYF.